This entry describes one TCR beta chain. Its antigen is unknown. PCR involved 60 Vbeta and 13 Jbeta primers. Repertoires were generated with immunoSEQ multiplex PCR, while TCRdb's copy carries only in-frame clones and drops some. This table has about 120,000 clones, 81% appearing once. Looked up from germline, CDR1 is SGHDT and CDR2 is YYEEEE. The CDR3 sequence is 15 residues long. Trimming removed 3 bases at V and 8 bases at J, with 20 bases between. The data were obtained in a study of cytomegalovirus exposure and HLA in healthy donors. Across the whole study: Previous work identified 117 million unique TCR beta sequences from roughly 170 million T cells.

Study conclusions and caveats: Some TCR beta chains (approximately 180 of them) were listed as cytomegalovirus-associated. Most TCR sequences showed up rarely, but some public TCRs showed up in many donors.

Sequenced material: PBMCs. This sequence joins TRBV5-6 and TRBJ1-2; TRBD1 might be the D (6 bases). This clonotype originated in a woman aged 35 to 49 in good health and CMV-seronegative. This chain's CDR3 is CASSWAAGGAQGYTF. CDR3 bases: TGTGCCAGCAGCTGGGCCGCGGGGGGGGCGCAAGGCTACACCTTC.